This T cell receptor beta chain originates from a study of T-cell reconstitution after alpha-beta-depleted transplantation in children. CDR1 is LGHNA and CDR2 is YNFKEQ in the germline V gene. V lost 6 bases and J lost 1; bases outside the gene matches: 3. CDR3 length: 14 amino acids. Many counts were recorded for this clonotype. Unique molecular identifiers were used in preparing the TCRbeta library. TCRdb re-called the PCR reads through MiXCR, storing one row per CDR3 protein. The sample carries some 390,000 distinct CDR3 sequences, approximately 20% recorded once. This specimen consisted of PBMCs from the stem cell graft donor, obtained from the stem cell graft. This TCR derives from a human donor who donated a stem cell graft to a child with acute myeloid leukemia. The J gene is TRBJ1-1, the V gene TRBV4-2, with 9 bases matching TRBD1. For the CDR3, the DNA is TGTGCCAGCAGGCCGACAGGGGGGAACACTGAAGCTTTCTTT. The encoded protein is CASRPTGGNTEAFF.